This T cell receptor (beta chain) appears in the sequencing data of a study of regulatory T cells in long-lasting Graves disease. General study points: Patients with persistent disease showed a bias toward TRBV28, TRBJ1-2 and TRBJ2-5.

In the case of this clonotype: Its specificity is not known.

Time point indicated: newly diagnosed GD, antithyroid drugs for less than 3 months. TCR sequences were obtained from RNA taken from PBMCs. It was American Thyroid Association guidelines that determined Graves' disease diagnosis. Relying on iRepertoire HTBI primers and Arm-PCR of CDR3 regions, the team built TCR beta libraries. TCRdb re-called the multiplex PCR reads with MiXCR, one entry per CDR3 protein. In the table there are 550,000 or so distinct CDR3 sequences, approximately 12% of which are singletons. The germline V gene has CDR1 SGHTA and CDR2 FQGNSA. The ends lost 5 bases at V and 3 bases at J; junction bases unmatched: 6. The CDR3 contains 14 residues. These sequences were also reported in another study, on T cells in Graves' hyperthyroidism and ophthalmopathy. According to that study: Researchers ran a first-round RT-PCR on the TCR CDR3 using the HTBI primer set. Ophthalmopathy prediction by the model preceded onset by a median about 6 months.

This sequence was found in a woman in her twenties or thirties with Graves disease. This material consisted of peripheral blood mononuclear cells (PBMCs), taken at new diagnosis, from a patient treated with antithyroid drugs. The V gene is TRBV7-2, the J gene TRBJ2-7; 8 bases are shared with TRBD1. This CDR3 is CASSPRTGNYEQYF. As DNA, the CDR3 is TGTGCCAGCAGCCCCCGGACAGGGAACTACGAGCAGTACTTC.